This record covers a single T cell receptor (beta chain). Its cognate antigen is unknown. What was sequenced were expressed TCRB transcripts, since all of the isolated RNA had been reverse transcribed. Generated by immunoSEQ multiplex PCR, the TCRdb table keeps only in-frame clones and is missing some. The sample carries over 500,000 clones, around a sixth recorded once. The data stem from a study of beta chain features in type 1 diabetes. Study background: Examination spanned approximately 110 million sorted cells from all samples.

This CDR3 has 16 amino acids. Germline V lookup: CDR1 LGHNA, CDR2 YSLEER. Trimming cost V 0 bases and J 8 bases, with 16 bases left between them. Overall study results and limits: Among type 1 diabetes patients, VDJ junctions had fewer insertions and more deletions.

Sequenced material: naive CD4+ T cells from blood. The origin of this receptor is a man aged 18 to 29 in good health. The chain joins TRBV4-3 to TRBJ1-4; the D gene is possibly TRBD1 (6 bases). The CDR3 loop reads CASSQEQSGGREKLFF. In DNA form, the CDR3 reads TGCGCCAGCAGCCAAGAACAGTCGGGGGGCCGAGAAAAACTGTTTTTT.